This T cell receptor (beta chain) was recovered during a study of OX40 agonist ivuxolimab in advanced cancers. Autoimmune disease history or systemic immunosuppression led to patient exclusion. Germline V gene sequence: CDR1 MDHEN, CDR2 SYDVKM. This CDR3 region has 16 residues. Trimming took 5 bases from V and 1 from J, leaving 15 bases between them. The data were produced by immunoSEQ multiplex PCR, yet TCRdb's version contains in-frame clones alone and is incomplete. This table has some 70,000 clones, approximately 80% appearing once. The sequencing here drew on CD4+ or CD8+ T cells sorted from blood, taken in a trial of the OX40 agonist ivuxolimab. This sequence was found in an adult with an advanced solid tumor such as melanoma, head and neck, liver or kidney cancer. V and J are TRBV28 and TRBJ1-5; no clear D gene. The CDR3 region has the DNA TGTGCCAGCAGTCAAACGCGTGGAGGGAGCAATCAGCCCCAGCATTTT. This gives the protein CASSQTRGGSNQPQHF.